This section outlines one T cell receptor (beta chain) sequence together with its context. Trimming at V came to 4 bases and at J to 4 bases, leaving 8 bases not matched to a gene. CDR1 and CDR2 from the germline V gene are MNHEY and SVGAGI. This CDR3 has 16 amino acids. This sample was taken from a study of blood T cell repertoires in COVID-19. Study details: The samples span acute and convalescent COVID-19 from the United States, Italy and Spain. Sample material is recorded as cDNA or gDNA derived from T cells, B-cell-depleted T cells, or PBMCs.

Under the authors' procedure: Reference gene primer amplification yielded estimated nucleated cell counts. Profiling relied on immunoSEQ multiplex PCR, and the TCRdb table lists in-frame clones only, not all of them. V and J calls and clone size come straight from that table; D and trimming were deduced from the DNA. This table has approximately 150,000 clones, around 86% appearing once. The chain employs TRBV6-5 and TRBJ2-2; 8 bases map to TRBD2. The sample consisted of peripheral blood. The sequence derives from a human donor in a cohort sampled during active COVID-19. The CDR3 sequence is CASSWNSGASTGELFF. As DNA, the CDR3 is TGTGCCAGCAGTTGGAATAGCGGGGCGAGCACCGGGGAGCTGTTTTTT.